Listed here are 27 T cell receptor beta chains from one sample, sequenced in a study of T cell responses to AZD1222 COVID-19 vaccine. Assay used: immunoSEQ multiplex PCR; TCRdb lists only in-frame clones, some missing. The data show about 150,000 clones, with approximately 90% seen just once and under 4% held by the top ten. Sample: peripheral blood, taken on day 0 of AZD1222 vaccination. The receptors derive from an adult in good health.

The genes are TRBV7-9 and TRBJ2-7; 9 bases fit TRBD2. V gave up 10 bases and J gave up 2 bases; unmatched junction bases: 3. The CDR3 is 12 residues long. Germline CDR1 SEHNR, CDR2 FQNEAQ (reference sequence). The CDR3 DNA sequence: TGTGCCATATCTAGCGGGGCCTACGAGCAGTACTTC. This translates into CAISSGAYEQYF. Drawing the rest from reference TRBV7-9 and TRBJ2-7, the complete variable domain is DTGVSQNPRHKITKRGQNVTFRCDPISEHNRLYWYRQTLGQGPEFLTYFQNEAQLEKSRLLSDRFSAERPKGSFSTLEIQRTEQGDSAMYLCAISSGAYEQYFGPGTRLTVT.

The chain couples TRBV5-6 to TRBJ2-2; 7 bases align to TRBD1. J lost 5 bases, V lost 6 bases, and 10 bases had no gene match. The CDR3 contains 15 residues. Germline-derived CDR1 and CDR2 are SGHDT and YYEEEE. The CDR3 sequence: CASTSLDRETGELFF. In DNA form, the CDR3 reads TGTGCCAGCACCTCATTAGACAGGGAGACCGGGGAGCTGTTTTTT.

J is TRBJ1-2 and V is TRBV28, with 8 nucleotides matching TRBD1. Germline CDR1 reads MDHEN; CDR2 reads SYDVKM. The CDR3 has 14 residues. J gave up 5 bases and V 7 bases, and 9 bases lay outside the gene matches. The CDR3 loop reads CASIPTGVVYGYTF. CDR3 bases: TGTGCCAGCATTCCGACAGGGGTAGTATATGGCTACACCTTC.

The genes are TRBV30 and TRBJ2-7; 13 positions match TRBD2. Trimming took 8 bases from V and 2 from J; bases not matched to a gene: 3. The CDR3 totals 13 residues. The V gene's germline CDR1 is GTSNPN and CDR2 SVGIG (reference sequence). The chain's CDR3 is CAGGTSGTYEQYF. CDR3 DNA: TGTGCCGGAGGGACTAGCGGGACCTACGAGCAGTACTTC.

The chain couples TRBV27 to TRBJ1-2; D not certain. Trimming stripped 2 bases from V and 0 bases from J, with 10 bases between. The germline V gene encodes CDR1 MNHEY and CDR2 SMNVEV (reference sequence). The length of the CDR3 is 15 residues. CDR3 in amino acids: CASSLDPTANYGYTF. As DNA, the CDR3 is TGTGCCAGCAGTTTAGACCCAACAGCTAACTATGGCTACACCTTC.

CDR3 coding DNA: TGTGCCAGCTCACCACCGATGAACACTGAAGCTTTCTTT. It encodes CASSPPMNTEAFF. The genes are TRBV18 and TRBJ1-1; no reliable D call. The germline gives CDR1 KGHSH, CDR2 LQKENI. V gave up 0 bases and J gave up 0 bases, with 2 bases separating them. The CDR3 is 13 amino acids.

The chain employs TRBV7-8 and TRBJ2-6; D uncertain. Deletions cut 5 bases from V and 3 bases from J, with 17 bases between. The CDR3 is made up of 17 amino acids. CDR1 and CDR2 from the germline V gene are SGHVS and FQNEAQ. The CDR3 coding sequence is TGTGCCAGCAGCGCCCTCCCTACGCGTAGTGGGGCCAACGTCCTGACTTTC. Residues: CASSALPTRSGANVLTF.

The chain carries TRBV10-1 and TRBJ1-2; a possible D gene is TRBD1 (5 bases). This CDR3 is built from 9 residues. The V end was cut by 7 bases, the J end by 12 bases, with 9 bases between. Germline CDR1 and CDR2: WNHNN and SYGVQD (reference sequence). The DNA for the CDR3 is TGCGCCAGCAAAGGGGATCACACCTTC. The encoded protein is CASKGDHTF.

V is TRBV5-1 and J is TRBJ1-1; no definite D call. V dropped 4 bases and J dropped 1 base, with 11 bases sitting between them. Germline V gene sequence: CDR1 SGHRS, CDR2 YFSETQ. CDR3 length: 14 residues. Here the CDR3 DNA reads TGCGCCAGCAGCCCGTTTGGGGAGAACACTGAAGCTTTCTTT. As protein: CASSPFGENTEAFF.

The chain joins TRBV28 to TRBJ2-3; a possible D gene is TRBD1 (6 bases). CDR1 is MDHEN and CDR2 is SYDVKM in the germline V gene. This CDR3 is built from 17 residues. Trimming cost V 1 base and J 4 bases, with 18 bases left between them. This chain's CDR3 is CASSLSPHYREPDTQYF. CDR3 coding DNA: TGTGCCAGCAGTTTATCCCCCCACTACAGGGAGCCAGATACGCAGTATTTT.

The chain uses TRBV10-3 and TRBJ1-3; D unclear. Trimming took 0 bases from V and 0 from J, leaving 12 bases between them. CDR3 size: 17 residues. Germline V gene sequence: CDR1 ENHRY, CDR2 SYGVKD. As DNA, the CDR3 is TGTGCCATCAGTGAGTCATTCAGACGGACCTCTGGAAACACCATATATTTT. This translates into CAISESFRRTSGNTIYF.

The chain combines TRBV7-8 with TRBJ1-6, with D possibly matching TRBD1 (6 bases). The V gene lost 3 bases and the J gene lost 0 bases, with 18 bases spanning the gap. The V gene's germline CDR1 is SGHVS and CDR2 FQNEAQ. The CDR3 totals 19 residues. The CDR3 nucleotides read TGTGCCAGCAGCTTCTTGTTCGGGGGCCTGAGCTCCTATAATTCACCCCTCCACTTT. Translated: CASSFLFGGLSSYNSPLHF.

V usage is TRBV27 and J usage is TRBJ2-6, with 8 positions matching TRBD2. The length of the CDR3 is 16 residues. Germline trimming cut 3 bases from V and 2 bases from J; bases unmatched to any gene: 3. Germline CDR1 is MNHEY and CDR2 is SMNVEV (reference sequence). CDR3 sequence reads: CASSFRGGTGANVLTF. The DNA for the CDR3 is TGTGCCAGCAGTTTTCGGGGGGGCACTGGGGCCAACGTCCTGACTTTC.

J is TRBJ1-2 and V is TRBV2; weak D call: TRBD1 (5 bases). The germline V gene has CDR1 SNHLY and CDR2 FYNNEI. V was trimmed by 8 bases and J by 4 bases, leaving 17 bases between them. This CDR3 is 14 amino acids long. This chain's CDR3 is CASQRGERGYGYTF. The CDR3 DNA reads as TGTGCCAGCCAACGGGGGGAACGGGGCTATGGCTACACCTTC.

CDR3 residues: CASSRETGTGAADTQYF. CDR3 nucleotides: TGTGCCAGTAGCCGAGAAACCGGGACAGGGGCCGCAGATACGCAGTATTTT. V gene TRBV19 combines with J gene TRBJ2-3, with 10 bases matching TRBD1. The germline V gene has CDR1 LNHDA and CDR2 SQIVND (reference sequence). The CDR3 has 17 residues. Trimming removed 6 bases from V and 4 bases from J; junction bases left unmatched: 13.

This clone occurred once. The CDR3 nucleotides read TGCAGTGCTAGAGATACCCCCGAGCAGTACTTC. This sequence encodes CSARDTPEQYF. V and J are TRBV20-1 and TRBJ2-7; D not certain. In germline, CDR1 is DFQATT, CDR2 SNEGSKA (reference sequence). This CDR3 has 11 residues. V was pared by 0 bases and J by 6 bases, with 6 bases between.

This chain uses TRBV2 with TRBJ2-3; 10 bases fit TRBD1. The J segment lost 6 bases and the V segment lost 2 bases, leaving 8 bases of the junction unmatched. This CDR3 comprises 16 residues. Looked up from germline, CDR1 is SNHLY and CDR2 is FYNNEI. CDR3 region: CASSERGTGVADTQYF. CDR3 nucleotide sequence: TGTGCCAGCAGTGAACGCGGGACAGGGGTTGCGGATACGCAGTATTTT.

The sample holds a few counts of this clone. The CDR3 nucleotides are TGTGCCAGCAGTTTATTGAGGACAGGGGGGAGGATCACTGAAGCTTTCTTT. Its protein is CASSLLRTGGRITEAFF. The chain has TRBV27 and TRBJ1-1, with TRBD1 matching 10 bases. The CDR3 has 17 amino acids. V lost 1 base to trimming and J lost 4 bases; unmatched junction nucleotides: 9. Germline-derived CDR1 and CDR2 are MNHEY and SMNVEV (reference sequence).

This clone was seen only once. The chain employs TRBV11-2 and TRBJ1-4; a possible D gene is TRBD1 (6 bases). Germline CDR1 reads SGHAT; CDR2 reads FQNNGV. The V and J ends lost 1 base and 8 bases respectively, with 14 bases between them. This CDR3 has 15 residues. CDR3 sequence (DNA): TGTGCCAGCAGCTTAGGTCTACAGGGTAACGAAAAACTGTTTTTT. It is translated as CASSLGLQGNEKLFF.

This chain links TRBV6-5 with TRBJ1-1, with no clear D. Trimming shortened V by 6 bases and J by 2 bases, and 10 bases separated the two germline ends. The CDR3 loop spans 13 amino acids. Germline V lookup: CDR1 MNHEY, CDR2 SVGAGI. The CDR3 coding sequence is TGTGCCAGCAGCCGCCCAGGCAACACTGAAGCTTTCTTT. Translating gives CASSRPGNTEAFF.

This clone was picked up one time. The chain has TRBV7-2 and TRBJ2-4, with 10 nucleotides matching TRBD2. This CDR3 contains 14 residues. The V gene's germline CDR1 is SGHTA and CDR2 FQGNSA. J gave up 6 bases and V 2 bases, and 1 base lay outside the gene matches. CDR3: CASSLRTSGNIQYF. The CDR3 nucleotides are TGTGCCAGCAGCTTAAGGACTAGCGGAAACATTCAGTACTTC.

This clone was observed a single time. This rearrangement joins TRBV27 to TRBJ2-2; D might be TRBD1 (6 bases). Trimming took 6 bases from V and 5 from J, leaving 7 bases between them. CDR3 size: 12 residues. Germline values: CDR1 MNHEY, CDR2 SMNVEV (reference sequence). The CDR3 nucleotides read TGTGCCAGCAGGAGGGGGACCGGGGAGCTGTTTTTT. This translates into CASRRGTGELFF.

The chain uses TRBV7-9 and TRBJ2-4; D gene ambiguous. V lost 1 base, J lost 0 bases, and 10 bases lay in between. Germline values: CDR1 SEHNR, CDR2 FQNEAQ (reference sequence). This CDR3 has 16 residues. The CDR3 coding sequence is TGTGCCAGCAGCTTAGTAACGGACCTAGCCAAAAACATTCAGTACTTC. It is translated as CASSLVTDLAKNIQYF.

The chain has TRBV21-1 and TRBJ2-1; the tabulated D call, TRBD1, remains unverified against the DNA. TRBV21-1 is annotated as a pseudogene. The CDR3 is made up of 16 amino acids. In DNA form, the CDR3 reads TGTGCCAGCAGCAAAAGGGGACAGGGCCGTCGCAATGAGCAGTTCTTC. Protein product: CASSKRGQGRRNEQFF.

V usage is TRBV6-5 and J usage is TRBJ1-6, with 11 bases lining up with TRBD1. The CDR3 loop spans 15 amino acids. Germline lookup yields CDR1 MNHEY and CDR2 SVGAGI. The junction had 3 bases not matched to a gene; V was cut back by 6 bases and J by 5 bases. CDR3 in DNA: TGTGCCAGCAGCCGGGACAGGGGGAATAATTCACCCCTCCACTTT. It codes for CASSRDRGNNSPLHF.

The rearrangement links TRBV2 to TRBJ1-2; tentatively, D is TRBD1 (5 bases). This CDR3 has 15 residues. The V gene lost 3 bases and the J gene lost 7 bases, with 18 bases spanning the gap. Germline V gene sequence: CDR1 SNHLY, CDR2 FYNNEI. This CDR3 is CASSDGRQGRGGYTF. The CDR3 bases are TGTGCCAGCAGTGATGGGCGGCAGGGAAGAGGTGGCTACACCTTC. Looking up the rest from reference TRBV2 and TRBJ1-2 gives the full variable domain: EPEVTQTPSHQVTQMGQEVILRCVPISNHLYFYWYRQILGQKVEFLVSFYNNEISEKSEIFDDQFSVERPDGSNFTLKIRSTKLEDSAMYFCASSDGRQGRGGYTFGSGTRLTVV.

This chain connects TRBV5-1 to TRBJ1-2; unclear D gene. V was clipped by 0 bases and J by 8 bases, with 11 bases between them. In germline, CDR1 is SGHRS, CDR2 YFSETQ. The length of the CDR3 is 13 residues. CDR3 sequence: CASSLAAWEGYTF. The CDR3 nucleotides are TGCGCCAGCAGCTTGGCCGCGTGGGAGGGCTACACCTTC.